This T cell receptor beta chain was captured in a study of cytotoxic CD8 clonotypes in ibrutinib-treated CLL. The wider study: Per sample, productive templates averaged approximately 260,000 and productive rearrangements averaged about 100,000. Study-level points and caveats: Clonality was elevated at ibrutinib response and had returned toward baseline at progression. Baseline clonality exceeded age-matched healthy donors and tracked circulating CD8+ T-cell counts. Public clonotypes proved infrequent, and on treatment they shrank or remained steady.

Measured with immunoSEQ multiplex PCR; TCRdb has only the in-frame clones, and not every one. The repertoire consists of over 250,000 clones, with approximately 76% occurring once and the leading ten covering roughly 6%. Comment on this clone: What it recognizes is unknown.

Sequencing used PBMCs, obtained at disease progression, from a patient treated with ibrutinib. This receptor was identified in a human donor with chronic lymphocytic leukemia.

DNA for the CDR3: TGTGCCAGCAGGGCCCGACAGGCCGATAATTCACCCCTCCACTTT. Translation gives CASRARQADNSPLHF. The V and J genes are TRBV6-1 and TRBJ1-6; weak D call: TRBD1 (6 bases). CDR3 length: 15 residues. Germline CDR1 MNHNS, CDR2 SASEGT. The V end was cut by 6 bases, the J end by 5 bases, with 14 bases between.